The 9 T cell receptor beta chains given below trace back to one sample, sequenced in a study of T cells after yellow fever vaccination. From the 5' RACE reads, TCRdb called clonotypes with MiXCR, one entry per CDR3 protein. The sample has about 340,000 distinct CDR3 sequences, approximately 12% seen once. The sample consisted of CD4+ T cells sorted from PBMCs, taken 15 days after the yellow fever booster vaccination. These receptors all stem from a man aged 18 to 29 who received the YFV17D yellow fever vaccine.

The sample holds a few counts of this clonotype. This chain links TRBV7-3 with TRBJ1-1; possible D gene TRBD1, 5 bases. Germline V gives CDR1 SGHTA, CDR2 FQGTGA. The CDR3 is 14 residues long. The V gene lost 1 base and the J gene lost 2 bases, with 8 bases spanning the gap. In DNA, the CDR3 is TGTGCCAGCAGCTTAAACGGGGGAAACACTGAAGCTTTCTTT. Protein product: CASSLNGGNTEAFF.

The chain combines TRBV6-5 with TRBJ1-3, with D perhaps matching TRBD1 (5 bases). The CDR3 contains 16 residues. The germline gives CDR1 MNHEY, CDR2 SVGAGI. The ends were cut back, 0 bases at V and 5 bases at J, with 14 bases in the middle. The CDR3 sequence is CASSYSRPGPRNTIYF. DNA for the CDR3: TGTGCCAGCAGTTACTCGAGACCAGGGCCGAGAAACACCATATATTTT.

This clonotype was observed a handful of times. The chain recombines TRBV19 with TRBJ1-2, with D tentatively TRBD1 (5 bases). From germline, CDR1 is LNHDA and CDR2 SQIVND (reference sequence). The CDR3 is 15 amino acids. With 4 bases removed from V and 7 bases from J, the gap between germline ends came to 19 bases. CDR3 protein: CASSTDLTVSSGYTF. Here the CDR3 DNA reads TGTGCCAGTAGTACCGATTTGACAGTCTCTAGTGGCTACACCTTC.

The gene calls are TRBV5-4 and TRBJ2-3; no clear D gene. This CDR3 is 14 amino acids long. Germline V gives CDR1 SGHNT, CDR2 YYREEE (reference sequence). Trimming left V 4 bases short and J 3 bases short, with 12 bases between. The CDR3 loop is CASSPPDGTDTQYF. In DNA form, the CDR3 reads TGTGCCAGCAGCCCCCCCGACGGTACAGATACGCAGTATTTT.

This chain uses TRBV20-1 with TRBJ2-3; D is perhaps TRBD2 (5 bases). CDR3 length equals 16 residues. V lost 2 bases and J 2 bases, leaving 17 bases between the germline ends. Germline lookup yields CDR1 DFQATT and CDR2 SNEGSKA (reference sequence). The CDR3 nucleotides are TGCAGTGCTAGAACATTGGGAGACCTGATCACAGATACGCAGTATTTT. Translating gives CSARTLGDLITDTQYF.

The chain recombines TRBV6-2 or TRBV6-3 with TRBJ2-5; no clear D. This CDR3 has 13 residues. V dropped 0 bases and J dropped 3 bases, with 5 bases sitting between them. Germline V lookup: CDR1 MNHEY, CDR2 SVGEGT. The CDR3 loop is CASSYSLKETQYF. The CDR3 nucleotides are TGTGCCAGCAGTTACTCGTTGAAAGAGACCCAGTACTTC.

This clonotype was detected only a few times. V gene TRBV12-3 or TRBV12-4 combines with J gene TRBJ1-5; D unresolved. The CDR3 is 13 residues long. Trimming cost V 8 bases and J 6 bases, with 14 bases left between them. The CDR3 loop is CASSVNWGQPQHF. Written as DNA, the CDR3 is TGTGCCAGCTCGGTCAATTGGGGTCAGCCCCAGCATTTT.

The genes are TRBV2 and TRBJ1-2; D is unclear. V was clipped by 2 bases and J by 3 bases, with 10 bases between them. CDR1 is SNHLY and CDR2 is FYNNEI in the germline V gene. The CDR3 loop spans 14 amino acids. CDR3 amino acids: CASSEIKAYYGYTF. The CDR3 nucleotides read TGTGCCAGCAGTGAAATTAAGGCCTACTATGGCTACACCTTC.

This chain uses TRBV2 with TRBJ2-7, with TRBD2 as a possible D gene (6 bases). V shed 7 bases and J shed 8 bases, with 21 bases lying between them. Germline V CDR1 and CDR2: SNHLY, FYNNEI. The CDR3 is made up of 14 amino acids. Here the CDR3 reads CASTGTRRPTQQYF. CDR3 nucleotides: TGTGCCAGCACCGGGACTCGTAGACCTACGCAGCAGTACTTC.